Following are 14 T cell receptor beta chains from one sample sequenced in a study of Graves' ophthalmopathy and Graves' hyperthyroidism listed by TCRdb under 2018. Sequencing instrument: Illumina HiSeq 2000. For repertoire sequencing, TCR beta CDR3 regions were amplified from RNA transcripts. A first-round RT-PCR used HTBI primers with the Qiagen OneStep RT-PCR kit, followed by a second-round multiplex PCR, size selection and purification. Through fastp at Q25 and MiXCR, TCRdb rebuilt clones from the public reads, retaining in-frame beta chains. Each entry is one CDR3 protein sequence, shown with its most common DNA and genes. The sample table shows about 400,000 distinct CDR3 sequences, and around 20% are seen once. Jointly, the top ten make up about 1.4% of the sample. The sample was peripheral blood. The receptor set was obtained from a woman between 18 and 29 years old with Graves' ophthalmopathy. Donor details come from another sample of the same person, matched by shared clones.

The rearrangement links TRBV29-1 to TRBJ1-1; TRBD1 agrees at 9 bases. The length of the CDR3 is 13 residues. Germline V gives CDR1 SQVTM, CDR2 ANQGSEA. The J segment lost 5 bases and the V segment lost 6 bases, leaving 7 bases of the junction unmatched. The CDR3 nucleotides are TGCAGCGTATTGGACAGGGGAGGTACTGAAGCTTTCTTT. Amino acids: CSVLDRGGTEAFF.

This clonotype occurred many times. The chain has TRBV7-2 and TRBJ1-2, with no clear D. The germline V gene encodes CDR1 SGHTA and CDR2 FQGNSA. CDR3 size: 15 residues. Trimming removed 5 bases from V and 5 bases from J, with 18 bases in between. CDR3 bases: TGTGCCAGCAGCCCCGCCGGACGTCGTCAGTATGGCTACACCTTC. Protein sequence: CASSPAGRRQYGYTF.

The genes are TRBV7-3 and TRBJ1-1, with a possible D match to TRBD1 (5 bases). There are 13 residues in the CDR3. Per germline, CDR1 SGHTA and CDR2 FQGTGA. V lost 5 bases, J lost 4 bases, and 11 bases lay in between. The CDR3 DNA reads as TGTGCCAGCAGCCCACAGGACGGCACTGAAGCTTTCTTT. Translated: CASSPQDGTEAFF.

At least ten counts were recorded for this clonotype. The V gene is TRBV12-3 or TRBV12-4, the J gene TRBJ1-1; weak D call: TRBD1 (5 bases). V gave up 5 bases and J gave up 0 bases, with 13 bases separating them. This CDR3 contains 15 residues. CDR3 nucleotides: TGTGCCAGCAGTATCCGAGCAGGGATGAACACTGAAGCTTTCTTT. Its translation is CASSIRAGMNTEAFF.

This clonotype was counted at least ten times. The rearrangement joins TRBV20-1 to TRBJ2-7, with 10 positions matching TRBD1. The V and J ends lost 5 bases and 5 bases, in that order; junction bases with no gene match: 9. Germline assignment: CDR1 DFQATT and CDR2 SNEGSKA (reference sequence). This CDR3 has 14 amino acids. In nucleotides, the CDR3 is TGCAGTGCTTTCTCCGGGACAGGGGCCCACGAGCAGTACTTC. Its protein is CSAFSGTGAHEQYF.

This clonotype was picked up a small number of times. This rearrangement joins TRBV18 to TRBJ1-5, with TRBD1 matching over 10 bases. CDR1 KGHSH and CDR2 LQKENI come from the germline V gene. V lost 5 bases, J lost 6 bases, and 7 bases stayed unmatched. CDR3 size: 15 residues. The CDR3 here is CASSTGTGVGQPQHF. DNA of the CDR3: TGTGCCAGCTCAACCGGGACAGGGGTCGGTCAGCCCCAGCATTTT.

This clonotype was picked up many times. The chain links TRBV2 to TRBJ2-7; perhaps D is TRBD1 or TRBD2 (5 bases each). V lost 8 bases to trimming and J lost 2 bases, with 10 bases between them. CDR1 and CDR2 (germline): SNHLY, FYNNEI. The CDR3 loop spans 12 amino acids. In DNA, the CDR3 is TGTGCCAGCGGGACCGGGGCCTACGAGCAGTACTTC. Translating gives CASGTGAYEQYF.

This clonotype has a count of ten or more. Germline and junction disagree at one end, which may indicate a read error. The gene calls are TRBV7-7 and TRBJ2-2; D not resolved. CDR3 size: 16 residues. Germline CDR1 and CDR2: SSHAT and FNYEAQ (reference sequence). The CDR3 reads CASSLSPTKDTGELFF. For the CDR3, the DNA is TGTGCTAGCAGCTTAAGCCCCACTAAGGACACCGGGGAGCTGTTTTTT.

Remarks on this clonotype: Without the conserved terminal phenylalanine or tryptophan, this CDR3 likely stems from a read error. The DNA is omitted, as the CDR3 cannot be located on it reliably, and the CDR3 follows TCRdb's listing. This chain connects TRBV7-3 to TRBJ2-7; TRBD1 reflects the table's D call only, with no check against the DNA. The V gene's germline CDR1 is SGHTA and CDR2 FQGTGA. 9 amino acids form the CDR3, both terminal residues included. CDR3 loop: CASSLHYNR.

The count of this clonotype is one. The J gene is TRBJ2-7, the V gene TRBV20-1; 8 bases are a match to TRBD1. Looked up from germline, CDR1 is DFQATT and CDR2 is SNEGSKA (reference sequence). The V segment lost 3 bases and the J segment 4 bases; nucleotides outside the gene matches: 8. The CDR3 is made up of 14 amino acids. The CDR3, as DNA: TGCAGTGCTAGCCCAGGGGGCGCTTCGTACGAGCAGTACTTC. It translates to CSASPGGASYEQYF.

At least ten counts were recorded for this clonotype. The CDR3 loop reads CATSDRLRTSTQPQHF. The CDR3 DNA reads as TGTGCCACCAGTGATCGACTTAGGACGTCGACACAGCCCCAGCATTTT. The V and J genes are TRBV24-1 and TRBJ1-5, with D uncertain. Germline CDR1 and CDR2: KGHDR and SFDVKD. The CDR3 spans 16 residues. The V and J ends lost 3 bases and 7 bases respectively, with 18 bases between them.

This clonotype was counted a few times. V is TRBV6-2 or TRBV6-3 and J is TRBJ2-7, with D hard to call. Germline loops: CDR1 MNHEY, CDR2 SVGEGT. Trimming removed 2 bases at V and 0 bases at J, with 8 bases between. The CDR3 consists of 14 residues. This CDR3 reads CASSYGRLSYEQYF. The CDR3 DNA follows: TGTGCCAGCAGTTACGGCAGACTCTCCTACGAGCAGTACTTC.

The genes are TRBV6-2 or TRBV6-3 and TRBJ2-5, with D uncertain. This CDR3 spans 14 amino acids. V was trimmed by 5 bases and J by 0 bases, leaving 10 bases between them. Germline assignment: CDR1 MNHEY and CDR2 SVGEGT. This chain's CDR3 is CASSPFEYQETQYF. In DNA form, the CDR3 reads TGTGCCAGCAGTCCGTTCGAGTACCAAGAGACCCAGTACTTC.

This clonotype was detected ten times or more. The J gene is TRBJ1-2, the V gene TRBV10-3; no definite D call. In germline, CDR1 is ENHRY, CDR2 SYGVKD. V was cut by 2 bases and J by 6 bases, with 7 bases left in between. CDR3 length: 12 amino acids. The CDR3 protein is CAISETLDGYTF. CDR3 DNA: TGTGCCATCAGTGAGACGTTGGATGGCTACACCTTC.